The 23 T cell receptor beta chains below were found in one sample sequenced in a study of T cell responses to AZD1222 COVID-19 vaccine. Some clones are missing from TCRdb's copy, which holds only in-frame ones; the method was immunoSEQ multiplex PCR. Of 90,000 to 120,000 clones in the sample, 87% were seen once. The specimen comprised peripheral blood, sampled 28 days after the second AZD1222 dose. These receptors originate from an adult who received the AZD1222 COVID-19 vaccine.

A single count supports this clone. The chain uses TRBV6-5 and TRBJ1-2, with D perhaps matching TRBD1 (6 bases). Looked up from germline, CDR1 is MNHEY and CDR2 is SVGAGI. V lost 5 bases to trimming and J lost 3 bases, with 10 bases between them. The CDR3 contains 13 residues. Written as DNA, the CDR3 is TGTGCCAGCAGTAACAGGGAATACTATGGCTACACCTTC. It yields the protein CASSNREYYGYTF.

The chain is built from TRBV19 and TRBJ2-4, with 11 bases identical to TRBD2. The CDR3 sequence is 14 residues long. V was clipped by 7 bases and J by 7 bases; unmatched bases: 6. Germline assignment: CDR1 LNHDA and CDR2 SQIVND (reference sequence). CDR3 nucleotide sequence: TGTGCCAGTAAAACTAGCGGGAGTAACAACATTCAGTACTTC. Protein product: CASKTSGSNNIQYF.

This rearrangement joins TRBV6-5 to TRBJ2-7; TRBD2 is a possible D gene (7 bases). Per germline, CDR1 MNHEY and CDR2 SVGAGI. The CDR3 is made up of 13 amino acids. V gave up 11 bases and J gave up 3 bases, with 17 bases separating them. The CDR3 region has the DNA TGTGCCTCAGGGAGGGGGAAGCACTACGAGCAGTACTTC. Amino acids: CASGRGKHYEQYF.

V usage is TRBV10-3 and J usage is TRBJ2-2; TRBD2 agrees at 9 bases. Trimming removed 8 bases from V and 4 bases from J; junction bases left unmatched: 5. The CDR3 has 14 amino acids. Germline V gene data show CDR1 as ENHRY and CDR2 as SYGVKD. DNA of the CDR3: TGTGCCATCCGTAGCGGGAGAGGCACCGGGGAGCTGTTTTTT. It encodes CAIRSGRGTGELFF.

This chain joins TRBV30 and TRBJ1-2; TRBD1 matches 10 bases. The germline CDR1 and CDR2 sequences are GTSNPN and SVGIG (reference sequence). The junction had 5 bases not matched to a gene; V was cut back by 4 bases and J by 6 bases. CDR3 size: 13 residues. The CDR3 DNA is TGTGCCTGGAAGCGGACAGGGGGAGATGGCTACACCTTC. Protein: CAWKRTGGDGYTF. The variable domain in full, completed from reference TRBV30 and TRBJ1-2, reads SQTIHQWPATLVQPVGSPLSLECTVEGTSNPNLYWYRQAAGRGLQLLFYSVGIGQISSEVPQNLSASRPQDRQFILSSKKLLLSDSGFYLCAWKRTGGDGYTFGSGTRLTVV.

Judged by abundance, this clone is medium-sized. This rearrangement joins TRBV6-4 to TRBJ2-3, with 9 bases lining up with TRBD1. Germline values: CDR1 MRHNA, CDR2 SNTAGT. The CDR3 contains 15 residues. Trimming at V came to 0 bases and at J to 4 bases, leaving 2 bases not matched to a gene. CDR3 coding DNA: TGTGCCAGCAGTGACTCGACAGGGGGACCAGATACGCAGTATTTT. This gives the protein CASSDSTGGPDTQYF.

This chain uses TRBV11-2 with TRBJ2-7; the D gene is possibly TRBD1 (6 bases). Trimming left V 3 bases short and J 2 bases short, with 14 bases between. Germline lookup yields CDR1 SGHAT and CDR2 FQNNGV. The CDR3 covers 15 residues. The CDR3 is CASSFSQGTPYEQYF. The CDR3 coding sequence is TGTGCCAGCAGCTTTTCGCAGGGGACGCCCTACGAGCAGTACTTC. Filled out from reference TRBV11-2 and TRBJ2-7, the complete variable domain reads EAGVAQSPRYKIIEKRQSVAFWCNPISGHATLYWYQQILGQGPKLLIQFQNNGVVDDSQLPKDRFSAERLKGVDSTLKIQPAKLEDSAVYLCASSFSQGTPYEQYFGPGTRLTVT.

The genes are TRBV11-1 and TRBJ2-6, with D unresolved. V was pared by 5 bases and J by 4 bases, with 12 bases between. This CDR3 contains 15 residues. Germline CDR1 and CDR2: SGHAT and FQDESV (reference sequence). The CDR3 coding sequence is TGTGCCAGCAGCCCTCAGACGGTCGGGGCCAACGTCCTGACTTTC. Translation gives CASSPQTVGANVLTF.

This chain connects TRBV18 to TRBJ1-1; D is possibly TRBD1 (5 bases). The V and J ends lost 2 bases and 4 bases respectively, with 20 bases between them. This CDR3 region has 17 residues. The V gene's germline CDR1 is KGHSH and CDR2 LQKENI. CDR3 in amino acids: CASSPAPGISMVTEAFF. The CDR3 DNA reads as TGTGCCAGCTCACCAGCGCCAGGGATTAGTATGGTCACTGAAGCTTTCTTT.

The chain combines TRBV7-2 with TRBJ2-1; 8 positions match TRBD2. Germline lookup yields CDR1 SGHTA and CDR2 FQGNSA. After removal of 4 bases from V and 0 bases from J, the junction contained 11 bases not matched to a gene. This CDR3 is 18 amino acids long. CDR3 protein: CASSSRGSGGSSYNEQFF. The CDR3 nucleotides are TGTGCCAGCAGCTCCCGGGGGAGCGGGGGTAGCTCCTACAATGAGCAGTTCTTC.

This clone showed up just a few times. CDR3: CASSVEKTSATDTQYF. The CDR3 nucleotides are TGTGCCAGCAGCGTAGAGAAGACTAGCGCGACAGATACGCAGTATTTT. The chain joins TRBV9 to TRBJ2-3; the match to TRBD2 covers 8 bases. The CDR3 runs to 16 residues. With V trimmed by 0 bases and J by 3 bases, 6 bases remained unmatched. Germline V gives CDR1 SGDLS, CDR2 YYNGEE.

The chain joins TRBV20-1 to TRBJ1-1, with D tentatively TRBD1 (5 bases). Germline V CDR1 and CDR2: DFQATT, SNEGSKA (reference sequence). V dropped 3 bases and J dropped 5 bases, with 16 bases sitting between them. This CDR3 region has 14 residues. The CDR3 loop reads CSASWERGFTEAFF. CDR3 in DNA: TGCAGTGCTAGTTGGGAGAGGGGTTTTACTGAAGCTTTCTTT.

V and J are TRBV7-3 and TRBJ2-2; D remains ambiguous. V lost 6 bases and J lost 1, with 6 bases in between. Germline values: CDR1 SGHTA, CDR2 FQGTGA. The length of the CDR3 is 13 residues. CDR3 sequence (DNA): TGTGCCAGCAGTTGGGGGAACACCGGGGAGCTGTTTTTT. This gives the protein CASSWGNTGELFF.

The DNA of the CDR3 is TGTGCCAGCTCACCGGGGACAGGGTATGTAGAGCAGTTCTTC. Residues: CASSPGTGYVEQFF. The V gene is TRBV18, the J gene TRBJ2-1; 9 bases are a match to TRBD1. The germline gives CDR1 KGHSH, CDR2 LQKENI. V trimming: 3 bases; J trimming: 10 bases; junction bases outside the gene matches: 7. The CDR3 covers 14 residues.

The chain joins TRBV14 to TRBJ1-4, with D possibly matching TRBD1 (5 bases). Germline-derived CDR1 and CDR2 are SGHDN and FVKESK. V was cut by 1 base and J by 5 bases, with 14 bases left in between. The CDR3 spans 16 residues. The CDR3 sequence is CASSQVFLGGNEKLFF. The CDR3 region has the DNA TGTGCCAGCAGCCAAGTGTTCCTGGGGGGAAATGAAAAACTGTTTTTT.

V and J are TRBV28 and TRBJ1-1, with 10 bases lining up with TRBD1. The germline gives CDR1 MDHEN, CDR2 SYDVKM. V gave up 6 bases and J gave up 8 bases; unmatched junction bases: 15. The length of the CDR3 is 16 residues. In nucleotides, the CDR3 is TGTGCCAGCAGGTTACGGACAGGGGGTTATTACCGGGAAGCTTTCTTT. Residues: CASRLRTGGYYREAFF.

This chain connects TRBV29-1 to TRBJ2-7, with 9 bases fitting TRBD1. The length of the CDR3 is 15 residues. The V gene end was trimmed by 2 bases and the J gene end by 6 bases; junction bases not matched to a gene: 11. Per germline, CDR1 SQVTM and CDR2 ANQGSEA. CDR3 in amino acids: CSVERTMTGGSEQYF. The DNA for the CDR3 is TGCAGCGTTGAACGAACGATGACAGGGGGGAGCGAGCAGTACTTC.

The CDR3 bases are TGTGCCAGCAGTTTACTAGAAGGAGACAATGAGCAGTTCTTC. Encoded protein: CASSLLEGDNEQFF. The chain has TRBV28 and TRBJ2-1; D not resolved. CDR3 length equals 14 residues. Trimming took off 2 bases at V and 5 bases at J, with 10 bases between the two ends. Germline V gene lookup returns CDR1 MDHEN and CDR2 SYDVKM.

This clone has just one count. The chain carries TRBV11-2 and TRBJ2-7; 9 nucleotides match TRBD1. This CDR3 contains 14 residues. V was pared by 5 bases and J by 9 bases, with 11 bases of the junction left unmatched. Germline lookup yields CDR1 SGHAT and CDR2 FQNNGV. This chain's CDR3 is CASSAGTGTTLQYF. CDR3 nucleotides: TGTGCCAGCAGCGCCGGGACAGGGACTACGTTGCAGTACTTC.

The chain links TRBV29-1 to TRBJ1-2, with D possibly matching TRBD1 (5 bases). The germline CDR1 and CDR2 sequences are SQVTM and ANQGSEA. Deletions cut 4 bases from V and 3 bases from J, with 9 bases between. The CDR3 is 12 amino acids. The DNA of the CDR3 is TGCAGCGTTGCAGAGGGGTACTATGGCTACACCTTC. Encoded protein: CSVAEGYYGYTF.

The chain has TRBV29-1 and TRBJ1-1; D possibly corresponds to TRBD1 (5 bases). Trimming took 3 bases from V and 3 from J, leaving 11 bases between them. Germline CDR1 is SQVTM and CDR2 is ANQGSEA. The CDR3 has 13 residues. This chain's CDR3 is CSVDGGPDTEAFF. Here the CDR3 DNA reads TGCAGCGTTGATGGGGGTCCGGACACTGAAGCTTTCTTT.

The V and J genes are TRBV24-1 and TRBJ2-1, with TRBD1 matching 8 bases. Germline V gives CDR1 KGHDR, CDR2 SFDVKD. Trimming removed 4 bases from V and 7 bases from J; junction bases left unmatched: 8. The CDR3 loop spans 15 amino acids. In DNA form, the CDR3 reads TGTGCCACCAGTGACCGGACAGGGTCTATTAATGAGCAGTTCTTC. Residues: CATSDRTGSINEQFF.

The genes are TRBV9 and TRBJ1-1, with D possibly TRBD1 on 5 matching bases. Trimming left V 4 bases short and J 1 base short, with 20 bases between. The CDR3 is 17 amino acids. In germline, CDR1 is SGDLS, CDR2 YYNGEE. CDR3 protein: CASSPTGVAGGNTEAFF. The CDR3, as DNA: TGTGCCAGCAGCCCCACGGGGGTCGCAGGTGGGAACACTGAAGCTTTCTTT.